These 23 T cell receptor beta chains share one sample of origin, sequenced in a study of blood T cell repertoires in COVID-19. The method was immunoSEQ multiplex PCR; TCRdb's version includes in-frame clones alone and lacks a portion of them. The sample includes approximately 140,000 clones, around nine tenths seen only once; the top ten take more than 3.5%. The material sequenced was peripheral blood. The source of these receptors is a woman aged 40-49 years with acute or convalescent COVID-19.

The chain combines TRBV19 with TRBJ1-2; D call uncertain. The ends were cut back, 2 bases at V and 7 bases at J, with 11 bases in the middle. The CDR3 consists of 13 residues. The germline V gene has CDR1 LNHDA and CDR2 SQIVND (reference sequence). CDR3 loop: CASSIPIRGGYTF. The CDR3 bases are TGTGCCAGTAGTATACCAATCCGGGGTGGCTACACCTTC.

The chain is built from TRBV12-5 and TRBJ1-2; D is undetermined. CDR3 length: 14 residues. CDR1 and CDR2 from the germline V gene are LGHNT and FRNRAP. Trimming cost V 0 bases and J 4 bases, with 9 bases left between them. The CDR3 DNA follows: TGTGCTAGTGGTTTGGTCCCCCAACTCTATGGCTACACCTTC. It encodes CASGLVPQLYGYTF. The whole variable domain, remainder taken from reference TRBV12-5 and TRBJ1-2, is DARVTQTPRHKVTEMGQEVTMRCQPILGHNTVFWYRQTMMQGLELLAYFRNRAPLDDSGMPKDRFSAEMPDATLATLKIQPSEPRDSAVYFCASGLVPQLYGYTFGSGTRLTVV.

The V call is TRBV2, the J call TRBJ1-6; TRBD1 matches 12 bases. Germline CDR1 SNHLY, CDR2 FYNNEI. V was clipped by 5 bases and J by 7 bases; unmatched bases: 3. The CDR3 has 15 residues. The CDR3 coding sequence is TGTGCCAGCAGTCCCGGGACAGGGGGCAATTCACCCCTCCACTTT. Translated, it gives CASSPGTGGNSPLHF.

The chain carries TRBV28 and TRBJ2-5; a weak D match, TRBD2 (6 bases). The CDR3 sequence is 13 residues long. CDR1 is MDHEN and CDR2 is SYDVKM in the germline V gene. V was shortened by 4 bases and J by 6 bases, with 12 bases between the two germline ends. CDR3 loop: CASSSGSFKTQYF. For the CDR3, the DNA is TGTGCCAGCAGTTCCGGGAGTTTTAAGACCCAGTACTTC. Full variable domain (missing parts from reference TRBV28 and TRBJ2-5): DVKVTQSSRYLVKRTGEKVFLECVQDMDHENMFWYRQDPGLGLRLIYFSYDVKMKEKGDIPEGYSVSREKKERFSLILESASTNQTSMYLCASSSGSFKTQYFGPGTRLLVL.

The chain links TRBV11-2 to TRBJ2-1, with D possibly TRBD1 on 6 matching bases. The germline V gene has CDR1 SGHAT and CDR2 FQNNGV. V lost 1 base, J lost 3 bases, and 10 bases lay in between. This CDR3 has 15 amino acids. The CDR3 DNA sequence: TGTGCCAGCAGCTTAGGAACAGGGCTCTACAATGAGCAGTTCTTC. It specifies CASSLGTGLYNEQFF.

This chain connects TRBV4-1 to TRBJ1-1; D is uncertain. The CDR3 sequence is 14 residues long. V lost 4 bases and J lost 4, with 13 bases in between. The germline V gene encodes CDR1 MGHRA and CDR2 YSYEKL. The CDR3 here is CASSLALGSTEAFF. In DNA, the CDR3 is TGCGCCAGCAGCCTCGCGCTGGGGAGCACTGAAGCTTTCTTT.

As DNA, the CDR3 is TGTGCCACCAGCCTAGGGGGGGAGAGCTCCTACGAGCAGTACTTC. It encodes CATSLGGESSYEQYF. The genes are TRBV15 and TRBJ2-7; tentative D call: TRBD2 (7 bases). The V end was cut by 5 bases, the J end by 0 bases, with 14 bases between. The CDR3 spans 15 residues. Germline CDR1 and CDR2: LNHNV and YYDKDF (reference sequence).

The J gene is TRBJ1-5, the V gene TRBV27; 11 nucleotides align to TRBD1. This CDR3 region has 13 residues. Germline V gene data show CDR1 as MNHEY and CDR2 as SMNVEV (reference sequence). Trimming removed 7 bases from V and 7 bases from J; junction bases left unmatched: 3. The CDR3 DNA follows: TGTGCCAGCAAGGGACAGGGGGACCAGCCCCAGCATTTT. Amino acid sequence: CASKGQGDQPQHF.

The rearrangement links TRBV5-1 to TRBJ2-5; 8 positions match TRBD2. CDR3 size: 14 residues. From germline, CDR1 is SGHRS and CDR2 YFSETQ. Trimming removed 4 bases from V and 4 bases from J; junction bases left unmatched: 6. DNA of the CDR3: TGCGCCAGCAGCCCGCTCGGGGGGGCAGAGACCCAGTACTTC. The encoded protein is CASSPLGGAETQYF.

The J gene is TRBJ1-1, the V gene TRBV20-1; the D is unclear. From germline, CDR1 is DFQATT and CDR2 SNEGSKA (reference sequence). Trimming left V 3 bases short and J 1 base short, with 9 bases between. This CDR3 comprises 13 residues. The CDR3 DNA reads TGCAGTGCTAGTTACGGGAGGAACACTGAAGCTTTCTTT. This gives the protein CSASYGRNTEAFF.

The chain links TRBV19 to TRBJ2-3; D not resolved. The CDR3 totals 17 residues. V lost 1 base to trimming and J lost 0 bases, with 14 bases between them. Germline V gives CDR1 LNHDA, CDR2 SQIVND (reference sequence). This chain's CDR3 is CASSIGLTTSSTDTQYF. The CDR3 DNA is TGTGCCAGTAGTATAGGGTTGACAACCTCTAGCACAGATACGCAGTATTTT.

The chain is built from TRBV6-6 and TRBJ1-2; D gene ambiguous. Per germline, CDR1 MNHNY and CDR2 SVGAGI (reference sequence). The V end was cut by 7 bases, the J end by 0 bases, with 9 bases between. This CDR3 region has 13 residues. CDR3 in DNA: TGTGCCAGCACCCTCAGTGCTAACTATGGCTACACCTTC. Protein product: CASTLSANYGYTF.

This chain links TRBV7-9 with TRBJ1-6, with 8 bases lining up with TRBD1. The length of the CDR3 is 16 residues. Trimming took 5 bases from V and 2 from J; bases not matched to a gene: 5. Germline V gene lookup returns CDR1 SEHNR and CDR2 FQNEAQ (reference sequence). The CDR3, as DNA: TGTGCCAGCAGCATAGACAGGGGCGCCTATAATTCACCCCTCCACTTT. Translated, it gives CASSIDRGAYNSPLHF.

The chain is built from TRBV7-3 and TRBJ1-1; TRBD1 aligns across 8 bases. CDR1 and CDR2 (germline): SGHTA, FQGTGA. This CDR3 comprises 13 residues. The V and J ends lost 4 bases and 7 bases, in that order; junction bases with no gene match: 5. The DNA of the CDR3 is TGTGCCAGCAGCTCACAGGGGGGTGGTGAAGCTTTCTTT. Its protein product is CASSSQGGGEAFF.

The V gene is TRBV19, the J gene TRBJ1-6, with 8 bases that match TRBD1. The CDR3 sequence is 15 residues long. After removal of 3 bases from V and 10 bases from J, the junction contained 8 bases not matched to a gene. The germline V gene encodes CDR1 LNHDA and CDR2 SQIVND (reference sequence). The CDR3 loop reads CASSIQRQGNSPLHF. The CDR3 bases are TGTGCCAGTAGTATCCAGAGACAGGGGAACTCACCCCTCCACTTT.

This clone was seen only once. This rearrangement joins TRBV5-6 to TRBJ2-2, with TRBD2 matching over 14 bases. Germline V gene sequence: CDR1 SGHDT, CDR2 YYEEEE. The trim removed 5 bases at V and 5 bases at J, leaving 8 bases unmatched. The CDR3 has 17 amino acids. CDR3 DNA sequence: TGTGCCAGCAGTTGGGGACTAGCGGGAGCTAGGACCGGGGAGCTGTTTTTT. It encodes CASSWGLAGARTGELFF.

The chain joins TRBV11-3 to TRBJ2-3; possible D gene TRBD2, 6 bases. In germline, CDR1 is SGHNT, CDR2 YENEEA. The CDR3 runs 12 residues. Trimming removed 6 bases from V and 4 bases from J, with 8 bases in between. CDR3 in DNA: TGTGCCAGCAGTTGGGGGGCAGATACGCAGTATTTT. This encodes CASSWGADTQYF. Looking up the rest from reference TRBV11-3 and TRBJ2-3 gives the full variable domain: EAGVVQSPRYKIIEKKQPVAFWCNPISGHNTLYWYLQNLGQGPELLIRYENEEAVDDSQLPKDRFSAERLKGVDSTLKIQPAELGDSAVYLCASSWGADTQYFGPGTRLTVL.

The chain carries TRBV4-3 and TRBJ2-2; perhaps TRBD2 as D (6 bases). Germline CDR1 is LGHNA and CDR2 is YSLEER. The CDR3 loop spans 14 amino acids. V was shortened by 4 bases and J by 9 bases, with 15 bases between the two germline ends. The chain's CDR3 is CASSPGGVGRELFF. The DNA for the CDR3 is TGCGCCAGCAGCCCCGGCGGGGTGGGCCGGGAGCTGTTTTTT.

The rearrangement joins TRBV4-2 to TRBJ2-3; TRBD1 matches 9 bases. The trim removed 1 base at V and 3 bases at J, leaving 5 bases unmatched. This CDR3 has 16 residues. The germline CDR1 and CDR2 sequences are LGHNA and YNFKEQ. CDR3 DNA: TGTGCCAGCAGCCAAGGGACAGGGGAGAGGACAGATACGCAGTATTTT. Protein product: CASSQGTGERTDTQYF.

This clone has only a few counts. This CDR3 reads CASSIDRGTYEQYF. CDR3 in DNA: TGCGCCAGCAGCATAGACAGGGGGACCTACGAGCAGTACTTC. The J gene is TRBJ2-7, the V gene TRBV5-1; 9 nucleotides agree with TRBD1. Germline values: CDR1 SGHRS, CDR2 YFSETQ. This CDR3 comprises 14 residues. Germline trimming cut 4 bases from V and 2 bases from J; bases unmatched to any gene: 4.

J is TRBJ2-2 and V is TRBV25-1; a possible D gene is TRBD1 (7 bases). From germline, CDR1 is MGHDK and CDR2 SYGVNS. Trimming shortened V by 1 base and J by 6 bases, and 12 bases separated the two germline ends. CDR3 length: 15 amino acids. The CDR3 sequence is CASSEWGRGAGELFF. CDR3 nucleotides: TGTGCCAGCAGTGAATGGGGCAGGGGGGCCGGGGAGCTGTTTTTT.

This clone was detected once. This chain uses TRBV24-1 with TRBJ1-2; perhaps TRBD1 as D (5 bases). CDR1 is KGHDR and CDR2 is SFDVKD in the germline V gene. This CDR3 region has 18 residues. Trimming stripped 1 base from V and 4 bases from J, with 21 bases between. CDR3 in amino acids: CATSDFTGVASGGYGYTF. The DNA for the CDR3 is TGTGCCACCAGTGATTTCACGGGGGTCGCATCCGGGGGCTATGGCTACACCTTC.

V and J are TRBV24-1 and TRBJ2-3; D remains ambiguous. There are 17 residues in the CDR3. The V end lost 2 bases, the J end lost 0 bases, and 14 bases lay between the germline ends. The V gene's germline CDR1 is KGHDR and CDR2 SFDVKD. The CDR3 DNA follows: TGTGCCACCAGTGATTCAAACAGACCCTTTAGCACAGATACGCAGTATTTT. This encodes CATSDSNRPFSTDTQYF.